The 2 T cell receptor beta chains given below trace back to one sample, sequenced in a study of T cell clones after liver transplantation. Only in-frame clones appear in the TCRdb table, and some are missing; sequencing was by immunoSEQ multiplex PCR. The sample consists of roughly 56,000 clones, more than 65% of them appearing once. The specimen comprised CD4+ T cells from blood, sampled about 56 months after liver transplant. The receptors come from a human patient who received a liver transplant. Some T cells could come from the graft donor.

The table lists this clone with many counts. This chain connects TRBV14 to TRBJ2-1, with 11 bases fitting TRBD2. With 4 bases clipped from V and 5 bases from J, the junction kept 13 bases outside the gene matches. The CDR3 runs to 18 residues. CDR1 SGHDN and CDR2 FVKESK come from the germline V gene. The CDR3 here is CASSPGTSGRSPHNEQFF. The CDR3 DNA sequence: TGTGCCAGCAGCCCCGGGACTAGCGGTCGTTCGCCCCACAATGAGCAGTTCTTC.

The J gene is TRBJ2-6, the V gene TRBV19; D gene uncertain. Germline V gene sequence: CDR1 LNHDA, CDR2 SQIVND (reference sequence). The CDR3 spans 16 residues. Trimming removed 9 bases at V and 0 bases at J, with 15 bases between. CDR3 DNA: TGTGCCAGCACTTCTTTCGGCCACTCTGGGGCCAACGTCCTGACTTTC. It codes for CASTSFGHSGANVLTF.